Listed here are 27 T cell receptor beta chains from one sample, sequenced in a study of blood T cell repertoires in COVID-19. Sequencing was performed with immunoSEQ multiplex PCR; in TCRdb, only in-frame clones are kept and a portion is missing. The sample gives about 100,000 clones, 88% of which show up once; approximately 6.8% is in the top ten. Sequences were obtained from peripheral blood. The receptors come from a man in his forties or fifties with active or convalescent COVID-19.

This clone was counted between two and nine times. The chain combines TRBV21-1 with TRBJ2-5; TRBD1 reflects the table's D call only, with no check against the DNA. TRBV21-1 is a recognized pseudogene. This CDR3 has 16 residues. The CDR3 reads CASTLNGHRGPETQYF. The CDR3 DNA follows: TGTGCCAGCACCTTAAATGGTCACAGGGGGCCGGAGACCCAGTACTTC.

The CDR3 nucleotides read TGCGCCAGCAGCTTGGAAGGAGCTAATGAAAAACTGTTTTTT. Its protein product is CASSLEGANEKLFF. J is TRBJ1-4 and V is TRBV5-1, with unresolved D. The length of the CDR3 is 14 residues. V lost 0 bases to trimming and J lost 3 bases, with 6 bases between them. The germline gives CDR1 SGHRS, CDR2 YFSETQ. Together with reference TRBV5-1 and TRBJ1-4, the CDR3 gives the full variable domain: KAGVTQTPRYLIKTRGQQVTLSCSPISGHRSVSWYQQTPGQGLQFLFEYFSETQRNKGNFPGRFSGRQFSNSRSEMNVSTLELGDSALYLCASSLEGANEKLFFGSGTQLSVL.

This chain connects TRBV6-2 or TRBV6-3 to TRBJ1-1; D not certain. Between the trimmed V and J ends, which lost 6 bases and 1 base, there was a span of 15 bases. The germline V gene encodes CDR1 MNHEY and CDR2 SVGEGT. The CDR3 covers 15 residues. CDR3 in amino acids: CASSLYQTKNTEAFF. The CDR3 DNA reads as TGTGCCAGCAGCCTTTACCAGACAAAGAACACTGAAGCTTTCTTT.

The V and J genes are TRBV29-1 and TRBJ1-4; the match to TRBD1 covers 7 bases. The germline gives CDR1 SQVTM, CDR2 ANQGSEA. Trimming removed 7 bases from V and 8 bases from J; junction bases left unmatched: 16. The CDR3 runs to 15 residues. The CDR3 here is CSAAIGGGPGEKLFF. For the CDR3, the DNA is TGCAGCGCTGCGATCGGAGGGGGCCCGGGGGAAAAACTGTTTTTT.

This clone was seen a handful of times. This chain links TRBV5-1 with TRBJ1-2, with 9 bases that match TRBD1. The CDR3 extends over 13 amino acids. V was pared by 2 bases and J by 7 bases, with 3 bases of the junction left unmatched. Per the germline V gene, CDR1 is SGHRS and CDR2 is YFSETQ. The CDR3 spells CASSLTGGSGYTF. The DNA of the CDR3 is TGCGCCAGCAGCTTAACAGGGGGCTCTGGCTACACCTTC.

This clone was picked up one time. V usage is TRBV4-1 and J usage is TRBJ1-2; 9 nucleotides line up with TRBD1. The CDR3 has 16 amino acids. CDR1 is MGHRA, CDR2 YSYEKL, per germline. The J segment lost 5 bases and the V segment lost 4 bases, leaving 11 bases of the junction unmatched. CDR3 loop: CASSPSGTGMGYGYTF. The CDR3 DNA sequence: TGCGCCAGCAGCCCGAGTGGGACAGGGATGGGGTATGGCTACACCTTC.

The V gene is TRBV27, the J gene TRBJ1-1, with TRBD1 matching over 7 bases. The CDR3 totals 19 residues. The germline CDR1 and CDR2 sequences are MNHEY and SMNVEV (reference sequence). V lost 0 bases to trimming and J lost 1 base; unmatched junction nucleotides: 14. The CDR3 sequence: CASSLSLLRQGVPNTEAFF. Written as DNA, the CDR3 is TGTGCCAGCAGTTTATCCCTGTTACGTCAGGGGGTGCCGAACACTGAAGCTTTCTTT.

V is TRBV28 and J is TRBJ1-4; the D gene is possibly TRBD1 (6 bases). Germline values: CDR1 MDHEN, CDR2 SYDVKM. With 5 bases removed from V and 7 bases from J, the gap between germline ends came to 14 bases. This CDR3 has 14 residues. The CDR3 DNA reads as TGTGCCAGCAGTCCACAGGGTATGGGTGAAAAACTGTTTTTT. It is translated as CASSPQGMGEKLFF.

This chain uses TRBV7-9 with TRBJ2-7, with D perhaps TRBD2 (6 bases). Trimming took 4 bases from V and 4 from J, leaving 14 bases between them. Germline V CDR1 and CDR2: SEHNR, FQNEAQ (reference sequence). There are 14 residues in the CDR3. The CDR3 spells CASSSLGSGYEQYF. In DNA form, the CDR3 reads TGTGCCAGCAGCTCCCTAGGTAGCGGTTACGAGCAGTACTTC.

The rearrangement links TRBV9 to TRBJ2-7; maybe TRBD1 (5 bases). The CDR3 has 15 amino acids. The V gene's germline CDR1 is SGDLS and CDR2 YYNGEE. Trimming shortened V by 4 bases and J by 2 bases, and 16 bases separated the two germline ends. This CDR3 reads CASSPGLNLAYEQYF. CDR3 bases: TGTGCCAGCAGCCCAGGGCTAAACTTGGCCTACGAGCAGTACTTC.

V usage is TRBV30 and J usage is TRBJ1-1, with 7 nucleotides matching TRBD1. Germline V gives CDR1 GTSNPN, CDR2 SVGIG (reference sequence). The CDR3 has 11 residues. V trimming: 5 bases; J trimming: 9 bases; junction bases outside the gene matches: 6. The CDR3 DNA is TGTGCCTGGGCCCAGGGACAGCAAGCTTTCTTT. Protein: CAWAQGQQAFF.

The chain joins TRBV10-3 to TRBJ2-5; D not certain. This CDR3 is 13 amino acids long. Germline CDR1 ENHRY, CDR2 SYGVKD. Trimming took off 1 base at V and 3 bases at J, with 6 bases between the two ends. The CDR3 region has the DNA TGTGCCATCAGTGAGTACAGAGAAGAGACCCAGTACTTC. Encoded protein: CAISEYREETQYF.

The rearrangement uses TRBV5-1 and TRBJ1-1; tentatively, D is TRBD1 (5 bases). Germline CDR1 reads SGHRS; CDR2 reads YFSETQ. The CDR3 has 15 residues. Trimming took 0 bases from V and 1 from J, leaving 10 bases between them. CDR3: CASSLGAGQNTEAFF. The CDR3 bases are TGCGCCAGCAGCTTGGGGGCAGGGCAGAACACTGAAGCTTTCTTT.

The rearrangement links TRBV28 to TRBJ1-3; D gene ambiguous. Germline CDR1 and CDR2: MDHEN and SYDVKM. V lost 8 bases and J lost 0, with 20 bases in between. The length of the CDR3 is 17 residues. Here the CDR3 DNA reads TGTGCCAGCGGCTTTTTGTCCCCGCTGGCCTCTGGAAACACCATATATTTT. Translation gives CASGFLSPLASGNTIYF.

This chain uses TRBV11-3 with TRBJ2-1, with a weak D call TRBD2 (5 bases). The CDR3 covers 14 residues. Per the germline V gene, CDR1 is SGHNT and CDR2 is YENEEA. Trimming took 5 bases from V and 3 from J, leaving 11 bases between them. The CDR3 region has the DNA TGTGCCAGCAGCCCTCGGGATAGCTACAATGAGCAGTTCTTC. It translates to CASSPRDSYNEQFF.

V is TRBV5-8 and J is TRBJ1-6; 7 bases are a match to TRBD1. V gave up 0 bases and J gave up 7 bases; unmatched junction bases: 4. The CDR3 has 15 amino acids. Germline CDR1 is SGHTS and CDR2 is YDEGEE. The CDR3 DNA is TGTGCCAGCAGCTTGGGTCAGGGGGTGAATTCACCCCTCCACTTT. Amino acids: CASSLGQGVNSPLHF.

The chain employs TRBV28 and TRBJ1-1; weak D call: TRBD1 (6 bases). V was cut by 7 bases and J by 6 bases, with 18 bases left in between. CDR1 and CDR2 from the germline V gene are MDHEN and SYDVKM. This CDR3 is built from 14 residues. The CDR3 loop reads CASNQIQGNAEAFF. The CDR3 nucleotides read TGTGCCAGCAACCAAATACAGGGTAACGCTGAAGCTTTCTTT. The complete variable domain, with remaining parts taken from reference TRBV28 and TRBJ1-1, reads DVKVTQSSRYLVKRTGEKVFLECVQDMDHENMFWYRQDPGLGLRLIYFSYDVKMKEKGDIPEGYSVSREKKERFSLILESASTNQTSMYLCASNQIQGNAEAFFGQGTRLTVV.

This chain joins TRBV2 and TRBJ1-1; D remains ambiguous. The CDR3 extends over 12 amino acids. Per the germline V gene, CDR1 is SNHLY and CDR2 is FYNNEI. The V end was cut by 7 bases, the J end by 1 base, with 7 bases between. CDR3 residues: CASKQPNTEAFF. DNA of the CDR3: TGTGCCAGCAAACAGCCGAACACTGAAGCTTTCTTT.

The chain recombines TRBV5-4 with TRBJ1-1, with D maybe TRBD1 (5 bases). CDR3 size: 14 residues. The ends were cut back, 2 bases at V and 7 bases at J, with 15 bases in the middle. Germline V gene lookup returns CDR1 SGHNT and CDR2 YYREEE (reference sequence). CDR3 sequence: CASSFGQGRGEAFF. The CDR3 nucleotides are TGTGCCAGCAGCTTCGGGCAGGGAAGAGGTGAAGCTTTCTTT. Looking up the rest from reference TRBV5-4 and TRBJ1-1 gives the full variable domain: ETGVTQSPTHLIKTRGQQVTLRCSSQSGHNTVSWYQQALGQGPQFIFQYYREEENGRGNFPPRFSGLQFPNYSSELNVNALELDDSALYLCASSFGQGRGEAFFGQGTRLTVV.

Note on this clone: The same CDR3 can be traced to other DNA sequences in this sample. The rearrangement joins TRBV28 to TRBJ1-5; 9 bases match TRBD1. The germline CDR1 and CDR2 sequences are MDHEN and SYDVKM. The CDR3 has 14 amino acids. The junction had 5 bases not matched to a gene; V was cut back by 6 bases and J by 5 bases. CDR3 protein: CASSLGQGDQPQHF. DNA for the CDR3: TGTGCCAGCAGCCTGGGACAGGGAGATCAGCCCCAGCATTTT.

The chain carries TRBV18 and TRBJ2-5; 11 nucleotides agree with TRBD1. Trimming at V came to 4 bases and at J to 5 bases, leaving 3 bases not matched to a gene. From germline, CDR1 is KGHSH and CDR2 LQKENI. This CDR3 contains 14 residues. CDR3 protein: CASSLGTGGETQYF. CDR3 nucleotides: TGTGCCAGCTCACTCGGGACAGGGGGTGAGACCCAGTACTTC. Using reference TRBV18 and TRBJ2-5 for the parts outside the CDR3, the full variable domain is NAGVMQNPRHLVRRRGQEARLRCSPMKGHSHVYWYRQLPEEGLKFMVYLQKENIIDESGMPKERFSAEFPKEGPSILRIQQVVRGDSAAYFCASSLGTGGETQYFGPGTRLLVL.

V and J are TRBV2 and TRBJ1-2; no firm D call. Germline V gene data show CDR1 as SNHLY and CDR2 as FYNNEI. V lost 4 bases and J 3 bases, leaving 12 bases between the germline ends. The CDR3 spans 14 residues. The CDR3 region has the DNA TGTGCCAGCAGTGGGGGAGAAGCGTACTATGGCTACACCTTC. It specifies CASSGGEAYYGYTF.

The chain combines TRBV5-4 with TRBJ2-1; TRBD2 matches 7 bases. V shed 0 bases, J shed 6 bases, and the junction held 6 bases outside the gene matches. Germline-derived CDR1 and CDR2 are SGHNT and YYREEE (reference sequence). This CDR3 has 15 residues. CDR3 in DNA: TGTGCCAGCAGCTTGGGCGGGAGTACCGGCAATGAGCAGTTCTTC. It yields the protein CASSLGGSTGNEQFF.

The V call is TRBV19, the J call TRBJ1-5; D may be TRBD1 (6 bases). V was pared by 3 bases and J by 7 bases, with 19 bases between. Germline CDR1 and CDR2: LNHDA and SQIVND (reference sequence). The CDR3 spans 16 residues. CDR3: CASSIGYGDKSQPQHF. The CDR3 DNA sequence: TGTGCCAGTAGTATTGGTTACGGGGACAAGTCACAGCCCCAGCATTTT.

CDR3 sequence: CASSRAPGTSHRGELFF. The CDR3 DNA follows: TGTGCCAGCAGTAGAGCCCCTGGGACTTCCCATCGCGGGGAGCTGTTTTTT. This chain joins TRBV28 and TRBJ2-2; tentative D call: TRBD2 (6 bases). Germline V CDR1 and CDR2: MDHEN, SYDVKM. The CDR3 runs 17 residues. The V and J ends lost 5 bases and 7 bases respectively, with 23 bases between them. Using reference TRBV28 and TRBJ2-2 for the parts outside the CDR3, the full variable domain is DVKVTQSSRYLVKRTGEKVFLECVQDMDHENMFWYRQDPGLGLRLIYFSYDVKMKEKGDIPEGYSVSREKKERFSLILESASTNQTSMYLCASSRAPGTSHRGELFFGEGSRLTVL.

This clone was seen once. The chain is built from TRBV9 and TRBJ2-7; 8 bases align to TRBD1. CDR3 size: 15 residues. CDR1 is SGDLS, CDR2 YYNGEE, per germline. The V gene end was trimmed by 3 bases and the J gene end by 2 bases; junction bases not matched to a gene: 7. The CDR3 protein is CASSADRESAYEQYF. The DNA for the CDR3 is TGTGCCAGCAGCGCGGACAGGGAGAGTGCCTACGAGCAGTACTTC.

In this sample, this clone turned up a few times. The chain employs TRBV10-2 and TRBJ1-2; D is unclear. The CDR3 has 15 amino acids. Germline-derived CDR1 and CDR2 are WSHSY and SAAADI. The V gene lost 2 bases and the J gene lost 4 bases, with 14 bases spanning the gap. The CDR3 spells CASSEGSLAGYGYTF. The CDR3 DNA reads TGCGCCAGCAGTGAGGGGAGTTTGGCAGGCTATGGCTACACCTTC.